This is a list of T cell receptor beta chains from one sample in a study of blood T cell repertoires in COVID-19. The table came from immunoSEQ multiplex PCR; TCRdb's copy has only in-frame clones and leaves some out. The sample contains 77,000 or so clones, 70% to 90% of which appear only once. Sequenced material: peripheral blood. The source is a man in his fifties or sixties with active COVID-19. Each CDR3 is given with its conserved first and last residue. D genes are given only for firm matches. The size entry is marked missing in some rows and otherwise reads once, few, many or a size class.

V	D	size	J	DNA	CDR3
TRBV28	.	few	TRBJ1-6	TGTGCCAGCAGGGACGGGAGGGAAAATTCACCCCTCCACTTT	CASRDGRENSPLHF
TRBV12-5	TRBD2	.	TRBJ2-7	TGTGCTAGTGGTTTGTGGGCTAGCGGGGCCCCTAGCTCCTACGAGCAGTACTTC	CASGLWASGAPSSYEQYF
TRBV18	.	.	TRBJ2-7	TGTGCCAGCTCACCGGGATGGACAGTCTACGAGCAGTACTTC	CASSPGWTVYEQYF
TRBV7-3	TRBD2	.	TRBJ2-1	TGTGCCAGCAGCTCTTCAGCGGGAAGCTCCTACAATGAGCAGTTCTTC	CASSSSAGSSYNEQFF
TRBV9	.	.	TRBJ2-2	TGTGCCAGCAGCGTAGCTCCGGAGGGAACGACCGGGGAGCTGTTTTTT	CASSVAPEGTTGELFF
TRBV2	.	.	TRBJ1-5	TGTGCCAGCAGCGGAACAGGGAGCAATCAGCCCCAGCATTTT	CASSGTGSNQPQHF
TRBV9	TRBD1	.	TRBJ2-3	TGTGCCAGCAGCCCTAGAGGGGGGACAGGACACACAGATACGCAGTATTTT	CASSPRGGTGHTDTQYF
TRBV2	.	few	TRBJ2-7	TGTGCCAGCAGTGAACAGTCAGGGAATCTCTACGAGCAGTACTTC	CASSEQSGNLYEQYF
TRBV5-5	.	.	TRBJ2-1	TGTGCCAGCAGCCCCAGTCTGGCCGAGCAGTTCTTC	CASSPSLAEQFF
TRBV11-2	.	.	TRBJ2-3	TGTGCCAGCAGCTCATCGACAGGTTCGCCGGATACGCAGTATTTT	CASSSSTGSPDTQYF
TRBV2	TRBD2	few	TRBJ2-2	TGTGCCAGCAGTGTTGATAGCGGGGAGATCGGGGAGCTGTTTTTT	CASSVDSGEIGELFF
TRBV7-3	.	few	TRBJ2-1	TGTGCCAGCCTAGAGCAGTTCTTC	CASLEQFF
TRBV19	.	.	TRBJ1-1	TGTGCCAGTAGTCCTCAGGGCAGAGGGAACACTGAAGCTTTCTTT	CASSPQGRGNTEAFF
TRBV16	TRBD1	.	TRBJ1-1	TGTGCCAGCAGCCCTCGTCCCGGGACAGGGACGAACACTGAAGCTTTCTTT	CASSPRPGTGTNTEAFF
TRBV5-3	TRBD2	.	TRBJ2-1	TGTGCCAGAAGCTTGGAGGGGACTAGCGGGCCCTGGGGGCCTAATGAGCAGTTCTTC	CARSLEGTSGPWGPNEQFF